These T cell receptor beta chains were read from a single sample in a study of blood T cell repertoires in COVID-19. Clones were sequenced by immunoSEQ multiplex PCR, and TCRdb holds only the in-frame ones, with some missing. Of around 180,000 clones detected, roughly 70% appear once; the ten largest clones hold around 3%. Sequenced sample: peripheral blood. Source of these receptors: an elderly woman with acute or convalescent COVID-19. Each CDR3 is given with its conserved first and last residue. D genes are given only for firm matches. Clone size is stated in some rows and not others, as once, few, many or a class when expanded.

clone size	V gene	J gene	D gene	CDR3 protein	CDR3 DNA
once	TRBV18	TRBJ2-7	NA	CASSPPRQGSSYEQYF	TGTGCCAGCTCACCACCGCGGCAGGGGTCCTCCTACGAGCAGTACTTC
few	TRBV3-1/TRBV3-2	TRBJ2-5	TRBD1	CASSEIQGAEETQYF	TGTGCCAGCAGCGAAATACAGGGGGCGGAAGAGACCCAGTACTTC
NA	TRBV6-1	TRBJ1-2	NA	CASSEAGLGRMLNYGYTF	TGTGCCAGCAGTGAAGCGGGTTTGGGCAGGATGCTTAACTATGGCTACACCTTC
NA	TRBV19	TRBJ1-1	TRBD1	CASVRDRVNTEAFF	TGTGCCAGTGTCCGTGACAGGGTCAACACTGAAGCTTTCTTT
NA	TRBV6-2/TRBV6-3	TRBJ2-7	TRBD2	CASSYPTSGRAEGRYEQYF	TGTGCCAGCAGTTACCCGACTAGCGGGAGGGCCGAAGGCCGCTACGAGCAGTACTTC
few	TRBV27	TRBJ1-5	TRBD1	CASSPDRLSNQPQHF	TGTGCCAGCAGCCCGGACAGGTTGAGCAATCAGCCCCAGCATTTT
NA	TRBV10-1	TRBJ2-7	TRBD2	CASSEPGLAGEQYF	TGCGCCAGCAGTGAGCCGGGACTAGCCGGCGAGCAGTACTTC
NA	TRBV6-6	TRBJ1-4	TRBD1	CASSHRTGPTNEKLFF	TGTGCCAGCAGCCATCGGACAGGTCCAACTAATGAAAAACTGTTTTTT
NA	TRBV12-3/TRBV12-4	TRBJ1-5	NA	CASSFREDQPQHF	TGTGCCAGCAGTTTCAGGGAAGATCAGCCCCAGCATTTT
once	TRBV24-1	TRBJ2-3	NA	CATSDLGQPTDTQYF	TGTGCCACCAGTGATTTGGGGCAGCCCACAGATACGCAGTATTTT
once	TRBV7-3	TRBJ2-3	TRBD2	CASSLSLAGSTDTQYF	TGTGCCAGCAGCTTAAGCCTAGCGGGAAGCACAGATACGCAGTATTTT
NA	TRBV11-2	TRBJ2-7	NA	CASSSLGRGTGSYEQYF	TGTGCCAGCAGCTCCCTAGGGCGGGGGACAGGTTCCTACGAGCAGTACTTC
NA	TRBV30	TRBJ2-7	NA	CAWSVGVGTGVYF	NA
NA	TRBV6-5	TRBJ2-7	NA	CASSQTRDYEQYF	TGTGCCAGCAGTCAGACACGGGACTACGAGCAGTACTTC
NA	TRBV18	TRBJ1-3	TRBD1	CASSQNGQGASGNTIYF	TGTGCCAGCTCCCAAAATGGACAGGGAGCTTCTGGAAACACCATATATTTT
NA	TRBV27	TRBJ2-1	TRBD1	CASSRPRGNYNEQFF	TGTGCCAGCAGCCGGCCCAGGGGGAACTACAATGAGCAGTTCTTC
few	TRBV23-1	TRBJ2-7	NA	CASSQCWASASYEQYF	TGCGCCAGCAGTCAATGTTGGGCTAGCGCCTCCTACGAGCAGTACTTC
NA	TRBV28	TRBJ2-3	TRBD2	CASSGVTSGDTQYF	TGTGCCAGCTCTGGGGTCACTAGCGGAGATACGCAGTATTTT
NA	TRBV5-4	TRBJ2-7	NA	CASSLAGTTGKQYF	TGTGCCAGCAGCTTGGCCGGGACAACCGGTAAGCAGTACTTC
NA	TRBV3-1/TRBV3-2	TRBJ2-6	NA	CASSLSLQGSGANVLTF	TGTGCCAGCAGCCTCTCGCTACAGGGATCTGGGGCCAACGTCCTGACTTTC
few	TRBV6-5	TRBJ1-5	NA	CASSYSAGGGQPQHF	TGTGCCAGCAGTTACTCTGCGGGAGGAGGTCAGCCCCAGCATTTT
few	TRBV29-1	TRBJ2-1	NA	CSVEPNFNEQFF	TGCAGCGTTGAACCTAATTTCAATGAGCAGTTCTTC
NA	TRBV28	TRBJ2-1	NA	CASSFLLQGTEQFF	TGTGCCAGCAGTTTCCTCCTCCAGGGGACGGAGCAGTTCTTC
NA	TRBV20-1	TRBJ2-3	TRBD2	CSASKRENTDTQYF	TGCAGTGCTAGTAAGCGGGAGAATACAGATACGCAGTATTTT
NA	TRBV10-3	TRBJ1-4	NA	CAISDASGGAAPKLFF	TGTGCCATCAGTGACGCGTCGGGGGGCGCGGCCCCCAAACTGTTTTTT
NA	TRBV7-2	TRBJ2-1	TRBD2	CASSPGLATYNEQFF	TGTGCCAGCAGCCCCGGACTAGCGACCTACAATGAGCAGTTCTTC
NA	TRBV7-9	TRBJ1-2	NA	CASSLEFEYGYTF	TGTGCCAGCAGCTTGGAGTTCGAATATGGCTACACCTTC
NA	TRBV6-5	TRBJ2-3	NA	CAIQSGAVTDTQYF	TGTGCCATCCAATCAGGCGCCGTCACAGATACGCAGTATTTT
NA	TRBV9	TRBJ2-3	NA	CASSVAAGLVGTDTQYF	TGTGCCAGCAGCGTAGCCGCGGGTCTAGTCGGCACAGATACGCAGTATTTT
NA	TRBV19	TRBJ1-4	NA	CASYFRGGKLFF	TGTGCCAGTTATTTTCGCGGCGGAAAACTGTTTTTT
NA	TRBV7-3	TRBJ2-2	TRBD2	CASSLVAGGPGELFF	TGTGCCAGCAGCTTAGTAGCGGGAGGCCCCGGGGAGCTGTTTTTT
NA	TRBV5-1	TRBJ1-1	TRBD1	CASSPPGQAAEAFF	TGCGCCAGCAGTCCCCCAGGACAGGCCGCTGAAGCTTTCTTT
NA	TRBV4-2	TRBJ1-4	TRBD1	CASSQGQGGSPNEKLFF	TGTGCCAGCAGCCAGGGCCAGGGGGGCAGCCCTAATGAAAAACTGTTTTTT
NA	TRBV5-1	TRBJ1-2	NA	CASRDSGKGPLANYGYTF	TGCGCCAGCAGGGACTCCGGGAAAGGGCCGCTTGCTAACTATGGCTACACCTTC
NA	TRBV4-2	TRBJ1-2	NA	CASSQDRARAGGYTF	TGTGCCAGCAGCCAAGATAGGGCCAGGGCCGGTGGCTACACCTTC
NA	TRBV7-3	TRBJ1-1	NA	CASSPRAGGASEAFF	TGTGCCAGCAGCCCCCGGGCCGGGGGGGCCTCTGAAGCTTTCTTT
NA	TRBV6-5	TRBJ2-2	NA	CASSFGRVNTGELFF	TGTGCCAGCAGTTTTGGCAGGGTGAACACCGGGGAGCTGTTTTTT
NA	TRBV7-3	TRBJ2-7	TRBD1	CASSSRDRGEQYF	TGTGCCAGCAGCTCCCGGGACAGGGGGGAGCAGTACTTC
NA	TRBV29-1	TRBJ2-1	TRBD2	CSAEREVNNEQFF	TGCAGCGCGGAGCGGGAGGTAAACAATGAGCAGTTCTTC
few	TRBV20-1	TRBJ2-7	TRBD2	CSASGFGLAEYEQYF	TGCAGTGCGAGTGGGTTCGGACTAGCGGAATACGAGCAGTACTTC
NA	TRBV4-1	TRBJ2-7	TRBD2	CASSQDRSGATWAAYEQYF	TGCGCCAGCAGCCAAGATAGGAGCGGGGCTACCTGGGCGGCCTACGAGCAGTACTTC
NA	TRBV7-2	TRBJ2-5	TRBD1	CASSLGQGVQETQYF	TGTGCCAGCAGCTTGGGACAGGGGGTACAAGAGACCCAGTACTTC
NA	TRBV9	TRBJ2-3	TRBD2	CASSLSGTIITDTQYF	TGTGCCAGCAGCTTATCCGGGACTATCATCACAGATACGCAGTATTTT
many	TRBV7-9	TRBJ1-4	TRBD1	CASSGTGAANEKLFF	TGTGCCAGCAGCGGAACAGGGGCGGCTAATGAAAAACTGTTTTTT
NA	TRBV5-1	TRBJ2-3	NA	CASSLGSNTDTQYF	TGCGCCAGCAGCTTGGGAAGCAACACAGATACGCAGTATTTT
once	TRBV14	TRBJ2-7	NA	CASSQYGGFYEQYF	TGTGCCAGCAGCCAATATGGGGGCTTCTACGAGCAGTACTTC